This T cell receptor (beta chain) was sequenced for a study of shared clonotypes between healthy human individuals. Every donor, a Caucasian adult, lived in Nashville, Tennessee. Samples underwent the assay at deep level. Assay used: immunoSEQ multiplex PCR; TCRdb lists only in-frame clones, some missing. This sample has around 1.5 million clones, with 98% found just once. The TCR comes from a man under 40 in good health. The material sequenced was naive CD4+ T cells sorted from blood. Noted subset: CD45RA+ positively selected.

CDR3 nucleotides: TGTGCCAGCTCACCACCCCATAGCGGCAATGAGCAGTTCTTC. This encodes CASSPPHSGNEQFF. The chain has TRBV18 and TRBJ2-1, with D possibly being TRBD2 (6 bases). The V end lost 0 bases, the J end lost 6 bases, and 9 bases lay between the germline ends. Germline V gene lookup returns CDR1 KGHSH and CDR2 LQKENI. The CDR3 is 14 amino acids. The whole variable domain, filled in from reference TRBV18 and TRBJ2-1, reads NAGVMQNPRHLVRRRGQEARLRCSPMKGHSHVYWYRQLPEEGLKFMVYLQKENIIDESGMPKERFSAEFPKEGPSILRIQQVVRGDSAAYFCASSPPHSGNEQFFGPGTRLTVL.